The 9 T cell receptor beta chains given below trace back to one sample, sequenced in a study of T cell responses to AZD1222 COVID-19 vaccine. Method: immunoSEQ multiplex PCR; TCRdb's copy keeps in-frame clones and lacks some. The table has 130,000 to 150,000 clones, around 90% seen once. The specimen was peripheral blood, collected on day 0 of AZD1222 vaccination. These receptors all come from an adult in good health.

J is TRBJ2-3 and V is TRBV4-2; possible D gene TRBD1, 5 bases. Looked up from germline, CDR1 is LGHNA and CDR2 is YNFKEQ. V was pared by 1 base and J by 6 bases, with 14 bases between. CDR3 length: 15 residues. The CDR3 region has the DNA TGTGCCAGCAGCCAAGCGTTGCAGGGTGAGGATACGCAGTATTTT. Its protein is CASSQALQGEDTQYF.

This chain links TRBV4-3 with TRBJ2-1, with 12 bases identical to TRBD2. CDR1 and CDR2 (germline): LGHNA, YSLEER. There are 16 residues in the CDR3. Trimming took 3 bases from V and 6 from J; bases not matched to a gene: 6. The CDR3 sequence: CASSQDLAGGFNEQFF. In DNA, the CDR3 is TGCGCCAGCAGCCAGGATCTAGCGGGAGGGTTCAATGAGCAGTTCTTC.

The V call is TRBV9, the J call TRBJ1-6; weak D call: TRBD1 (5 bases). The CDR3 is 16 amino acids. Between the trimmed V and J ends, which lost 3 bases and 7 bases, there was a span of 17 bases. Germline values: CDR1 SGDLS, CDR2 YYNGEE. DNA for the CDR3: TGTGCCAGCAGCGCGCGGGGGGTGACCTTGAATTCACCCCTCCACTTT. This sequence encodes CASSARGVTLNSPLHF.

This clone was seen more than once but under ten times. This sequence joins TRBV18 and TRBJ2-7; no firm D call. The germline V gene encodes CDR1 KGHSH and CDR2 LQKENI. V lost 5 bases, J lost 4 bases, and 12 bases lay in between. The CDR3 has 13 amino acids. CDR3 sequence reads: CASSADYFYEQYF. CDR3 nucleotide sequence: TGTGCCAGCTCAGCCGATTACTTTTACGAGCAGTACTTC.

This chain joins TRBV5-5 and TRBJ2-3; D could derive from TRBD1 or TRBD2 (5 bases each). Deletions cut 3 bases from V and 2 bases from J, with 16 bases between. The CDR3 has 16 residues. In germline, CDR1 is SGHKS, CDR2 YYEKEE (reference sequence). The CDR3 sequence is CASSSGTRGATDTQYF. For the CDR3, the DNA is TGTGCCAGCAGCTCAGGGACCCGGGGAGCCACAGATACGCAGTATTTT.

CDR3 residues: CASRSHHEQFF. Here the CDR3 DNA reads TGTGCCAGCAGAAGCCATCATGAGCAGTTCTTC. J is TRBJ2-1 and V is TRBV12-3 or TRBV12-4; D gene ambiguous. The CDR3 extends over 11 amino acids. Trimming pared 6 bases from V and 8 bases from J, leaving 8 bases between.

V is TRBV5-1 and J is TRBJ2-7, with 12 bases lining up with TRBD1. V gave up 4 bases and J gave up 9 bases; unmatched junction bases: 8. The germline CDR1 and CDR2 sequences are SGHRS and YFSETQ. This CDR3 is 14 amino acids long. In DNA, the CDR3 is TGCGCCAGCAGCCTGGGACAGGGGGCAGTGCGGCAGTACTTC. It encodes CASSLGQGAVRQYF.

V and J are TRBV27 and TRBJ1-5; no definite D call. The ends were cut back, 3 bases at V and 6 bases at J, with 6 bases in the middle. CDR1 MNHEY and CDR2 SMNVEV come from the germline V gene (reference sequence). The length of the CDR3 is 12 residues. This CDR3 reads CASSLLGQPQHF. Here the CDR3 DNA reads TGTGCCAGCAGTTTGTTAGGTCAGCCCCAGCATTTT.

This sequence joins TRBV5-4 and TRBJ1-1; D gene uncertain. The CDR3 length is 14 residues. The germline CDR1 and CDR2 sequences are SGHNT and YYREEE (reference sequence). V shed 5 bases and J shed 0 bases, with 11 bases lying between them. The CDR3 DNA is TGTGCCAGCAGGGTCAGAAACATGAACACTGAAGCTTTCTTT. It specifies CASRVRNMNTEAFF.